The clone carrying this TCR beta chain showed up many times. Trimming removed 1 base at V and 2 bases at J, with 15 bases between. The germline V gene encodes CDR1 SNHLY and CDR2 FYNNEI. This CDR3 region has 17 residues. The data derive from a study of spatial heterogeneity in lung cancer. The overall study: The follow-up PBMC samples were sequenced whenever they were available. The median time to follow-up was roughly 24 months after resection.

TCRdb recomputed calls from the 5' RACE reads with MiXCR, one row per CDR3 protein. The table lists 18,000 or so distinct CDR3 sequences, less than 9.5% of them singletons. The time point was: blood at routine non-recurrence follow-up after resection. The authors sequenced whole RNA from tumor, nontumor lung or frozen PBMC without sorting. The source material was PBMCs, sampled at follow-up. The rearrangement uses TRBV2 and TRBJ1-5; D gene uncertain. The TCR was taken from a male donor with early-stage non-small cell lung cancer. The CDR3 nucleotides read TGTGCCAGCAGTGAAGATGGGGAAGAGTATGGCAATCAGCCCCAGCATTTT. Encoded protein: CASSEDGEEYGNQPQHF.